The 31 T cell receptor beta chains reported below all come from one sample, sequenced in a study of T cell responses to AZD1222 COVID-19 vaccine. TCRdb's copy holds only in-frame clones and misses some; the assay was immunoSEQ multiplex PCR. The profile shows tens of thousands of clones, 80% to 95% of them singletons. Sample: peripheral blood, taken on day 0 of MenACWY control vaccination. The receptor source for this set is an adult in good health.

The V gene is TRBV12-5, the J gene TRBJ2-7, with 7 nucleotides matching TRBD1. J gave up 6 bases and V 1 base, and 3 bases lay outside the gene matches. The CDR3 extends over 13 amino acids. CDR1 and CDR2 from the germline V gene are LGHNT and FRNRAP. The CDR3 DNA follows: TGTGCTAGTGGTTTGGGACAGGGACGCGAGCAGTACTTC. This encodes CASGLGQGREQYF.

The CDR3 DNA sequence: TGTGCCAGAAGCTTGGATTACGGGCTGGGGACTGAAGCTTTCTTT. As protein: CARSLDYGLGTEAFF. The rearrangement uses TRBV5-3 and TRBJ1-1; D ambiguous. TRBV5-3 is an ORF, with its function uncertain. This CDR3 is built from 15 residues. V lost 0 bases and J lost 5, with 14 bases in between.

The J gene is TRBJ2-1, the V gene TRBV5-1; D ambiguous. V shed 0 bases and J shed 1 base, with 5 bases lying between them. Germline V gene lookup returns CDR1 SGHRS and CDR2 YFSETQ. The CDR3 contains 14 residues. The CDR3 sequence is CASSLASSYNEQFF. CDR3 nucleotide sequence: TGCGCCAGCAGCTTGGCTTCTTCCTACAATGAGCAGTTCTTC.

J is TRBJ1-2 and V is TRBV7-9; no firm D call. The CDR3 has 11 amino acids. V was shortened by 5 bases and J by 12 bases, with 13 bases between the two germline ends. Germline assignment: CDR1 SEHNR and CDR2 FQNEAQ (reference sequence). For the CDR3, the DNA is TGTGCCAGCAGCCAGTCGGGTATCAACACCTTC. Translating gives CASSQSGINTF.

The J gene is TRBJ2-3, the V gene TRBV5-1; 8 bases align to TRBD1. Trimming removed 0 bases from V and 4 bases from J; junction bases left unmatched: 4. Germline values: CDR1 SGHRS, CDR2 YFSETQ. This CDR3 contains 15 residues. The DNA for the CDR3 is TGCGCCAGCAGCTTGGCGGACAGGGCGGCAGATACGCAGTATTTT. This sequence encodes CASSLADRAADTQYF.

Notes on this clone: Other DNA sequences in this specimen translate into the identical CDR3. The chain joins TRBV5-1 to TRBJ1-1; D gene unclear. Germline values: CDR1 SGHRS, CDR2 YFSETQ. With 4 bases removed from V and 1 base from J, the gap between germline ends came to 8 bases. This CDR3 is 13 amino acids long. The CDR3 nucleotides read TGCGCCAGCAGCCTAGGAACGAACACTGAAGCTTTCTTT. The encoded protein is CASSLGTNTEAFF.

J is TRBJ2-2 and V is TRBV28; D remains ambiguous. V was pared by 3 bases and J by 3 bases, with 14 bases between. The CDR3 covers 16 residues. The V gene's germline CDR1 is MDHEN and CDR2 SYDVKM. This CDR3 is CASSLSDVRDTGELFF. DNA for the CDR3: TGTGCCAGCAGTTTGTCGGACGTTCGTGACACCGGGGAGCTGTTTTTT.

In nucleotides, the CDR3 is TGTGCCAGCAGTGAATCGGGCAGGGGCAGTGGCTACACCTTC. It specifies CASSESGRGSGYTF. V gene TRBV25-1 combines with J gene TRBJ1-2; the D gene is possibly TRBD1 (6 bases). The CDR3 covers 14 residues. The V and J ends lost 1 base and 7 bases respectively, with 13 bases between them. Per the germline V gene, CDR1 is MGHDK and CDR2 is SYGVNS.

This clone was recorded once. The chain employs TRBV5-1 and TRBJ1-1; D possibly corresponds to TRBD1 (5 bases). Per the germline V gene, CDR1 is SGHRS and CDR2 is YFSETQ. V was shortened by 0 bases and J by 5 bases, with 8 bases between the two germline ends. The CDR3 length is 13 residues. Here the CDR3 DNA reads TGCGCCAGCAGCTTGGCCCCAGGGACTGAAGCTTTCTTT. It specifies CASSLAPGTEAFF.

In its sample, this clone was seen once. This chain connects TRBV5-4 to TRBJ2-2; D call uncertain. The V end lost 5 bases, the J end lost 6 bases, and 14 bases lay between the germline ends. This CDR3 has 14 amino acids. Germline V gene data show CDR1 as SGHNT and CDR2 as YYREEE (reference sequence). CDR3 protein: CASSSSLIPGELFF. For the CDR3, the DNA is TGTGCCAGCAGTTCCTCTTTGATCCCCGGGGAGCTGTTTTTT.

This sequence joins TRBV29-1 and TRBJ2-5, with D perhaps matching TRBD2 (5 bases). Germline V CDR1 and CDR2: SQVTM, ANQGSEA. CDR3 length equals 13 residues. Trimming removed 4 bases at V and 1 base at J, with 10 bases between. CDR3 in amino acids: CSVGRRLQETQYF. Here the CDR3 DNA reads TGCAGCGTTGGGAGGCGACTCCAAGAGACCCAGTACTTC.

The rearrangement joins TRBV2 to TRBJ1-5, with a tentative D call TRBD1 (6 bases). Germline V gene sequence: CDR1 SNHLY, CDR2 FYNNEI. Trimming removed 6 bases from V and 0 bases from J, with 12 bases in between. CDR3 size: 15 residues. CDR3 in amino acids: CASSLGHISNQPQHF. The CDR3 DNA reads TGTGCCAGCAGCTTGGGACACATTAGCAATCAGCCCCAGCATTTT.

The J gene is TRBJ2-3, the V gene TRBV16; TRBD1 aligns across 9 bases. The CDR3 has 16 residues. Germline V gene sequence: CDR1 KGHSY, CDR2 FQNENV. The V gene end was trimmed by 4 bases and the J gene end by 1 base; junction bases not matched to a gene: 6. The CDR3 nucleotides read TGTGCCAGCAGCCTGTCTGGGACAGGGCGCACAGATACGCAGTATTTT. This encodes CASSLSGTGRTDTQYF.

This clone was recorded once. The chain carries TRBV9 and TRBJ2-3; D possibly corresponds to TRBD2 (5 bases). The CDR3 consists of 16 residues. Between the trimmed V and J ends, which lost 4 bases and 3 bases, there was a span of 18 bases. Looked up from germline, CDR1 is SGDLS and CDR2 is YYNGEE. In DNA form, the CDR3 reads TGTGCCAGCAGCCCCCGGACCCTCGGCGGGACAGATACGCAGTATTTT. Amino acid sequence: CASSPRTLGGTDTQYF.

The rearrangement joins TRBV6-5 to TRBJ2-2; 7 nucleotides agree with TRBD1. In germline, CDR1 is MNHEY, CDR2 SVGAGI. Losses at the gene ends were 3 bases for V and 3 bases for J; bases not matched to a gene: 4. The CDR3 is 15 amino acids. The CDR3 is CASSYTGADTGELFF. The CDR3 nucleotides are TGTGCCAGCAGTTATACAGGGGCGGACACCGGGGAGCTGTTTTTT.

In DNA, the CDR3 is TGTGCCAGCAGCATGACAGGGGATCAGCCCCAGCATTTT. This codes for CASSMTGDQPQHF. The chain recombines TRBV6-5 with TRBJ1-5; 8 bases are a match to TRBD1. CDR3 length equals 13 residues. V lost 6 bases and J lost 5; bases outside the gene matches: 3. CDR1 and CDR2 (germline): MNHEY, SVGAGI.

The chain has TRBV6-5 and TRBJ1-2; TRBD1 aligns across 7 bases. Germline V lookup: CDR1 MNHEY, CDR2 SVGAGI. CDR3 length: 12 amino acids. The ends lost 6 bases at V and 2 bases at J; junction bases unmatched: 0. CDR3 sequence (DNA): TGTGCCAGCAGACAGGGGAACTATGGCTACACCTTC. Translation gives CASRQGNYGYTF.

The chain recombines TRBV18 with TRBJ1-1; D gene unclear. This CDR3 spans 13 amino acids. V lost 2 bases, J lost 3 bases, and 7 bases lay in between. In germline, CDR1 is KGHSH, CDR2 LQKENI. The chain's CDR3 is CASSPTGDTEAFF. The CDR3 nucleotides read TGTGCCAGCTCACCAACGGGAGACACTGAAGCTTTCTTT.

V is TRBV24-1 and J is TRBJ2-7; D remains ambiguous. Trimming took off 1 base at V and 3 bases at J, with 6 bases between the two ends. The CDR3 spans 13 residues. Germline V CDR1 and CDR2: KGHDR, SFDVKD. The CDR3: CATSDLGSYEQYF. CDR3 in DNA: TGTGCCACCAGTGATTTAGGCAGCTACGAGCAGTACTTC.

The chain carries TRBV28 and TRBJ2-1; 9 bases line up with TRBD1. This CDR3 has 16 amino acids. Germline lookup yields CDR1 MDHEN and CDR2 SYDVKM. V was pared by 2 bases and J by 3 bases, with 5 bases of the junction left unmatched. The CDR3 DNA sequence: TGTGCCAGCAGTTTAGTACAGGGGGCGGGCTACAATGAGCAGTTCTTC. This sequence encodes CASSLVQGAGYNEQFF.

This clone appeared a single time. V gene TRBV18 combines with J gene TRBJ2-2; D is perhaps TRBD2 (5 bases). The CDR3 contains 15 residues. The germline gives CDR1 KGHSH, CDR2 LQKENI. V was trimmed by 6 bases and J by 3 bases, leaving 14 bases between them. CDR3: CASSTTVGDTGELFF. For the CDR3, the DNA is TGTGCCAGCTCCACGACGGTCGGGGACACCGGGGAGCTGTTTTTT.

The V gene is TRBV18, the J gene TRBJ2-4; D ambiguous. The CDR3 sequence is 13 residues long. The germline V gene has CDR1 KGHSH and CDR2 LQKENI. The V end was cut by 3 bases, the J end by 3 bases, with 6 bases between. DNA of the CDR3: TGTGCCAGCTCACCTGAACTCAAAAACATTCAGTACTTC. It translates to CASSPELKNIQYF.

V usage is TRBV4-2 and J usage is TRBJ2-1; D is possibly TRBD1 or TRBD2 (5 bases each). Trimming stripped 3 bases from V and 7 bases from J, with 7 bases between. Germline CDR1 and CDR2: LGHNA and YNFKEQ. The CDR3 is 12 residues long. The CDR3 sequence is CASSQRGNEQFF. CDR3 DNA sequence: TGTGCCAGCAGCCAGAGGGGTAATGAGCAGTTCTTC.

The chain links TRBV7-2 to TRBJ1-2; D perhaps matches TRBD1 (5 bases). The CDR3 is made up of 15 amino acids. Per germline, CDR1 SGHTA and CDR2 FQGNSA. Trimming left V 1 base short and J 8 bases short, with 17 bases between. The CDR3 loop is CASSLVGRDLSGYTF. CDR3 DNA: TGTGCCAGCAGCTTAGTCGGCAGGGATCTCTCCGGCTACACCTTC.

The chain carries TRBV30 and TRBJ2-2; D gene uncertain. The CDR3 covers 12 residues. Germline V gene lookup returns CDR1 GTSNPN and CDR2 SVGIG (reference sequence). V was trimmed by 4 bases and J by 2 bases, leaving 5 bases between them. The CDR3 nucleotides read TGTGCCTGGATGAGAAACACCGGGGAGCTGTTTTTT. It translates to CAWMRNTGELFF.

The V call is TRBV27, the J call TRBJ1-2; the match to TRBD1 covers 7 bases. Germline CDR1 and CDR2: MNHEY and SMNVEV (reference sequence). There are 13 residues in the CDR3. With V trimmed by 5 bases and J by 8 bases, 8 bases remained unmatched. The CDR3 bases are TGTGCCAGCAGTAGTCAGGGGGTAAGGGGCTACACCTTC. Its translation is CASSSQGVRGYTF.

This clone is labeled medium-sized. The V gene is TRBV6-4, the J gene TRBJ1-5, with D uncertain. The CDR3 is 13 residues long. Trimming shortened V by 3 bases and J by 5 bases, and 8 bases separated the two germline ends. Germline-derived CDR1 and CDR2 are MRHNA and SNTAGT. CDR3 in amino acids: CASSEEEHQPQHF. DNA of the CDR3: TGTGCCAGCAGTGAGGAGGAGCATCAGCCCCAGCATTTT.

The chain combines TRBV11-1 with TRBJ2-7; 9 bases match TRBD1. J was trimmed by 3 bases and V by 5 bases; bases with no gene match: 11. This CDR3 spans 16 amino acids. Germline CDR1 SGHAT, CDR2 FQDESV (reference sequence). The CDR3 DNA reads as TGTGCCAGCAGCCCGAACGTGGGACAGGGATTCTACGAGCAGTACTTC. It is translated as CASSPNVGQGFYEQYF.

The chain carries TRBV6-5 and TRBJ2-1; D possibly corresponds to TRBD2 (5 bases). Germline CDR1 reads MNHEY; CDR2 reads SVGAGI. Trimming took off 7 bases at V and 5 bases at J, with 15 bases between the two ends. The CDR3 consists of 14 residues. The CDR3 region has the DNA TGTGCCAGCACCGGAGGCCTAGCCAACAATGAGCAGTTCTTC. Protein product: CASTGGLANNEQFF.

This chain links TRBV5-4 with TRBJ1-1; 12 bases line up with TRBD1. The CDR3 runs to 14 residues. The germline V gene has CDR1 SGHNT and CDR2 YYREEE (reference sequence). Trimming removed 0 bases from V and 6 bases from J; junction bases left unmatched: 0. CDR3 coding DNA: TGTGCCAGCAGCTTGGGGGACAGGGGGCCTGAAGCTTTCTTT. This translates into CASSLGDRGPEAFF.

On this clone: Distinct nucleotide sequences in the sample also encode this CDR3. This chain uses TRBV27 with TRBJ2-1; D is unclear. The germline V gene encodes CDR1 MNHEY and CDR2 SMNVEV (reference sequence). The CDR3 spans 13 residues. V lost 2 bases and J 4 bases, leaving 6 bases between the germline ends. CDR3 protein: CASSLRPYNEQFF. CDR3 DNA: TGTGCCAGCAGTTTACGCCCGTACAATGAGCAGTTCTTC.